The TCR beta chain described here comes from a study of blood T cells in healthy people across ages. Whole-study results and caveats: For the donors, CMV status was unknown and possibly confounded expanded clonotype changes. Per million T cells, TCR beta diversity dropped roughly linearly as age increased.

A second roughly 6 to 12 cycle PCR used barcoded and J-beta primers. MiXCR, applied by TCRdb to the 5' RACE reads, yields one record per CDR3 protein. Of roughly 900,000 distinct CDR3 sequences listed, about 48% are singletons. This clonotype was found a few times. What it binds is not known. The origin of this receptor is a man between 25 and 39 years old in good health. The sample was blood.

CDR3 residues: CASSRENRGLYGYTF. The CDR3 DNA sequence: TGTGCCAGCAGCCGAGAGAACAGGGGCCTTTATGGCTACACCTTC. The V gene is TRBV7-2, the J gene TRBJ1-2, with TRBD1 matching 7 bases. CDR1 SGHTA and CDR2 FQGNSA come from the germline V gene. This CDR3 is 15 amino acids long. V trimming: 5 bases; J trimming: 5 bases; junction bases outside the gene matches: 11.